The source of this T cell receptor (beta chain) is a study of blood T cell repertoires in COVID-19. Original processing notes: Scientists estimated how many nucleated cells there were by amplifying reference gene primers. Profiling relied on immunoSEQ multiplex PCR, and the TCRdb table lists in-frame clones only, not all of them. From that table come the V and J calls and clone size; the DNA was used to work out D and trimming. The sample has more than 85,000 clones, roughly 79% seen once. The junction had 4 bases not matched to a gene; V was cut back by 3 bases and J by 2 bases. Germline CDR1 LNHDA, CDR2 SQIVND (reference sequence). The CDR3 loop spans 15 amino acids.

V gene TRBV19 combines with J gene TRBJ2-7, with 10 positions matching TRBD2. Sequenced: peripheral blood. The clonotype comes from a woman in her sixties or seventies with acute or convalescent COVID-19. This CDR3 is CASSIGLAAPYEQYF. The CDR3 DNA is TGTGCCAGTAGTATTGGACTAGCGGCCCCCTACGAGCAGTACTTC.